A selection of T cell receptor beta chains follows, all from one sample in a study of CD8 T cells in ankylosing spondylitis. TCRdb analysed the 5' RACE reads with MiXCR anew, one entry per CDR3 protein. The sample lists about 210,000 distinct CDR3 sequences; more than 5.5% were seen once. Sequencing was performed on blood, either unsorted or a sorted T cell fraction (not recorded which). These receptor sequences come from a male donor with ankylosing spondylitis. The CDR3 runs from the conserved cysteine through the conserved F or W. A D gene is named only where the DNA matches it firmly. Expanded clones get a size class; other rows say once, few or many, or leave the size out.

J gene,clone size,V gene,D gene,CDR3 DNA,CDR3 protein
TRBJ2-2,many,TRBV29-1,-,TGCAGCGTTGAAGATATGGGGGTGAAGACCGGGGAGCTGTTTTTT,CSVEDMGVKTGELFF
TRBJ2-5,many,TRBV20-1,TRBD1,TGCAGTGCTAGACGGGACAGGGGACGTCACGAGACCCAGTACTTC,CSARRDRGRHETQYF
TRBJ1-2,many,TRBV6-5,-,TGTGCCAGCAGTTACTTTATGTCAGGGGATGGCTATGGCTACACCTTC,CASSYFMSGDGYGYTF
TRBJ1-1,many,TRBV13,-,TGTGCCAGCAGCTTAGGCCATAGCAACACTGAAGCTTTCTTT,CASSLGHSNTEAFF
TRBJ2-1,many,TRBV19,TRBD2,TGTGCCAGTAGGCTGACTAGCGGGGGAAACAATGAGCAGTTCTTC,CASRLTSGGNNEQFF
TRBJ2-7,many,TRBV7-8,-,TGTGCCAGCAGCTTAGTAGCCGGGGGTCCCTACGAGCAGTACTTC,CASSLVAGGPYEQYF
TRBJ1-2,-,TRBV6-1,-,TGTGCCAGCAGGCCGAAGTGGGGAACTAAAACCACCTATGGAGGCTACACCTTC,CASRPKWGTKTTYGGYTF
TRBJ1-2,once,TRBV6-5,-,TGTGCCAGCAGTTACCTGGGGGGCAACTATGGCTACACCTTC,CASSYLGGNYGYTF
TRBJ2-3,many,TRBV12-3/TRBV12-4,-,TGTGCCAGCAGCTCTCGGCGGGTGGCTAGCACAGATACGCAGTATTTT,CASSSRRVASTDTQYF
TRBJ2-7,many,TRBV5-1,-,TGCGCCAGCCGCGAGGAGGCCTACGAGCAGTACTTC,CASREEAYEQYF
TRBJ1-2,many,TRBV7-9,TRBD1,TGTGCCAGCAGCTCGGCCGGGACAGGTTACGGCTACACCTTC,CASSSAGTGYGYTF
TRBJ2-7,many,TRBV7-6,-,TGTGCCAGCAGCACCCTTACAGGGATCTACGAGCAGTACTTC,CASSTLTGIYEQYF
TRBJ2-1,-,TRBV25-1,-,TGTGCCAGCACTGGACAGTCCTCCTACAATGAGCAGTTCTTC,CASTGQSSYNEQFF
TRBJ1-6,few,TRBV27,-,TGTGCCAGCACCACACTGTCCAGCATCGGCCCCTATAATTCACCCCTCCACTTT,CASTTLSSIGPYNSPLHF
TRBJ1-5,-,TRBV6-1,-,TGTGCCAGCAGCCCGAAAGGTCAGGTTCAGCCCCAGCATTTT,CASSPKGQVQPQHF
TRBJ1-1,many,TRBV7-9,-,TGTGCCAGCAGCTACGGGACGGCGGTCACTGAAGCTTTCTTT,CASSYGTAVTEAFF
TRBJ2-3,many,TRBV24-1,TRBD1,TGTGCCACCTCTGACAGGGGAAGCACAGATACGCAGTATTTT,CATSDRGSTDTQYF
TRBJ1-5,many,TRBV6-2/TRBV6-3,-,TGTGCCAGCAGTTACTCGGAGGGAATGAGGCATTTT,CASSYSEGMRHF
TRBJ1-2,many,TRBV12-5,-,TGTGCTAGTGGTCCATCTACCCTCGGCTATGGCTACACCTTC,CASGPSTLGYGYTF
TRBJ1-2,-,TRBV10-3,-,TGTGCCATCCGTGACAGGTTCGGCTACACCTTC,CAIRDRFGYTF
TRBJ2-4,many,TRBV27,TRBD1,TGTGCCAGCAGCCGCAAGGGACAGAGAAAAAACATTCAGTACTTC,CASSRKGQRKNIQYF
TRBJ2-7,-,TRBV12-3/TRBV12-4,-,TGTGCCAGCAGCCCAGTCTTCGTGTCCTACGAGCAGTACTTC,CASSPVFVSYEQYF
TRBJ1-6,few,TRBV4-2,-,TGTGCCAGCAGCCAACCGACGGGGGGTAATTCACCCCTCCACTTT,CASSQPTGGNSPLHF
TRBJ2-5,many,TRBV6-1,TRBD1,TGTGCCAGCAGTCCAGGACAGGCTCGCCAAGAGACCCAGTACTTC,CASSPGQARQETQYF
TRBJ2-5,many,TRBV7-2,-,TGTGCCACGGGAGGGGACAGACAAGAGACCCAGTACTTC,CATGGDRQETQYF
TRBJ2-1,many,TRBV4-1,TRBD2,TGCGCCAGCAGCCAAGAGAGGACTAGAATGGCCATCTATGAGCAGTTCTTC,CASSQERTRMAIYEQFF
TRBJ2-7,few,TRBV4-3,-,TGCGCCAGCAGCCAAGATCTTGGCAGGGACATCGAGCAGTACTTC,CASSQDLGRDIEQYF
TRBJ1-3,many,TRBV29-1,-,TGCAGCGTTGAAGATCCCAGAAGGACTGGAAACACCATATATTTT,CSVEDPRRTGNTIYF
TRBJ1-2,few,TRBV14,-,TGTGCCAGCAGCCAAGAAGGCAACTATGGCTACACCTTC,CASSQEGNYGYTF
TRBJ2-1,many,TRBV6-1,TRBD2,TGTGCCAGCAGCCTCCCGGGGGGGAGGGGAGTCAATGAGCAGTTCTTC,CASSLPGGRGVNEQFF
TRBJ1-4,many,TRBV20-1,-,TGCAGTGTGGAGAAAAAACTGTTTTTT,CSVEKKLFF